The 30 T cell receptor beta chains in this list originate from one sample, sequenced in a study of cytomegalovirus exposure and HLA in healthy donors. Primers: 60 Vbeta forward and 13 Jbeta reverse. Sequencing was performed with immunoSEQ multiplex PCR; in TCRdb, only in-frame clones are kept and a portion is missing. The sample contains around 200,000 clones, about 80% of which appear only once. Sequences were obtained from PBMCs. All receptors derive from a middle-aged woman in good health and CMV-seronegative.

The chain employs TRBV18 and TRBJ2-7, with D unclear. Germline V gene sequence: CDR1 KGHSH, CDR2 LQKENI. V was shortened by 3 bases and J by 2 bases, with 8 bases between the two germline ends. The length of the CDR3 is 13 residues. In DNA form, the CDR3 reads TGTGCCAGCTCACCCAACAGCACCTACGAGCAGTACTTC. It translates to CASSPNSTYEQYF.

The rearrangement uses TRBV19 and TRBJ1-3; TRBD1 is a possible D gene (5 bases). The CDR3 is 15 residues long. Per the germline V gene, CDR1 is LNHDA and CDR2 is SQIVND (reference sequence). V shed 2 bases and J shed 0 bases, with 8 bases lying between them. CDR3 DNA: TGTGCCAGTAGTATAAGACAGAGCTCTGGAAACACCATATATTTT. Translation: CASSIRQSSGNTIYF.

The chain combines TRBV28 with TRBJ2-5; 11 bases match TRBD1. Germline V gene sequence: CDR1 MDHEN, CDR2 SYDVKM. This CDR3 spans 16 amino acids. V gave up 2 bases and J gave up 3 bases; unmatched junction bases: 5. The CDR3 here is CASSLRPGQGEETQYF. The CDR3 nucleotides read TGTGCCAGCAGTTTAAGGCCGGGACAGGGGGAAGAGACCCAGTACTTC.

CDR3 loop: CASSPRDSYGYTF. The CDR3 DNA follows: TGTGCCAGCAGCCCCCGGGACAGCTATGGCTACACCTTC. V usage is TRBV14 and J usage is TRBJ1-2; 7 positions match TRBD1. The V segment lost 4 bases and the J segment 4 bases; nucleotides outside the gene matches: 3. Looked up from germline, CDR1 is SGHDN and CDR2 is FVKESK. The CDR3 totals 13 residues.

The rearrangement joins TRBV27 to TRBJ2-7, with 8 nucleotides matching TRBD1. Germline loops: CDR1 MNHEY, CDR2 SMNVEV (reference sequence). The CDR3 consists of 13 residues. V was clipped by 8 bases and J by 0 bases; unmatched bases: 3. DNA of the CDR3: TGTGCCAGCGGAACAGGGGGCTCCTACGAGCAGTACTTC. Amino acids: CASGTGGSYEQYF.

J is TRBJ2-5 and V is TRBV6-5, with D possibly TRBD1 on 6 matching bases. CDR3 length equals 14 residues. Germline V gene lookup returns CDR1 MNHEY and CDR2 SVGAGI. V dropped 5 bases and J dropped 4 bases, with 14 bases sitting between them. The DNA of the CDR3 is TGTGCCAGCAGTCTACTGAGGGGGAGAGAGACCCAGTACTTC. This sequence encodes CASSLLRGRETQYF.

J is TRBJ2-7 and V is TRBV5-1; D gene ambiguous. Trimming took off 0 bases at V and 1 base at J, with 11 bases between the two ends. CDR1 and CDR2 from the germline V gene are SGHRS and YFSETQ. The CDR3 covers 15 residues. The chain's CDR3 is CASSLAVGESYEQYF. Here the CDR3 DNA reads TGCGCCAGCAGCTTGGCCGTCGGAGAGTCCTACGAGCAGTACTTC.

This chain joins TRBV18 and TRBJ2-5; 7 bases map to TRBD2. V lost 1 base to trimming and J lost 2 bases; unmatched junction nucleotides: 7. The length of the CDR3 is 16 residues. CDR1 is KGHSH and CDR2 is LQKENI in the germline V gene. The chain's CDR3 is CASSPRKGLPQETQYF. The CDR3 DNA reads as TGTGCCAGCTCACCACGAAAGGGACTACCACAAGAGACCCAGTACTTC.

The V and J genes are TRBV7-2 and TRBJ1-1, with TRBD1 matching over 7 bases. CDR1 and CDR2 from the germline V gene are SGHTA and FQGNSA. The CDR3 totals 15 residues. The V segment lost 0 bases and the J segment 0 bases; nucleotides outside the gene matches: 1. CDR3 loop: CASSLAGQVNTEAFF. Here the CDR3 DNA reads TGTGCCAGCAGCTTAGCCGGACAGGTGAACACTGAAGCTTTCTTT.

The chain combines TRBV19 with TRBJ2-1, with TRBD2 matching over 7 bases. Unmatched junction bases numbered 2, after V lost 2 bases and J lost 7 bases. CDR1 is LNHDA, CDR2 SQIVND, per germline (reference sequence). This CDR3 is built from 13 residues. CDR3: CASSIFGGNEQFF. CDR3 nucleotide sequence: TGTGCCAGTAGTATATTCGGGGGGAATGAGCAGTTCTTC. The entire variable domain, with the rest obtained from reference TRBV19 and TRBJ2-1, is as follows: DGGITQSPKYLFRKEGQNVTLSCEQNLNHDAMYWYRQDPGQGLRLIYYSQIVNDFQKGDIAEGYSVSREKKESFPLTVTSAQKNPTAFYLCASSIFGGNEQFFGPGTRLTVL.

The chain uses TRBV9 and TRBJ1-1; D not certain. This CDR3 comprises 15 residues. The V end was cut by 0 bases, the J end by 0 bases, with 9 bases between. The germline CDR1 and CDR2 sequences are SGDLS and YYNGEE. The CDR3 sequence is CASSVGRSMNTEAFF. The DNA for the CDR3 is TGTGCCAGCAGCGTAGGTCGGTCCATGAACACTGAAGCTTTCTTT.

This clone came up a few times. The rearrangement links TRBV4-1 to TRBJ1-5; TRBD1 matches at 7 bases. The CDR3 has 16 amino acids. The ends lost 0 bases at V and 7 bases at J; junction bases unmatched: 9. Germline V lookup: CDR1 MGHRA, CDR2 YSYEKL. CDR3 in DNA: TGCGCCAGCAGCCAAGATAGAGGGGGCGCGTGGCAGCCCCAGCATTTT. Protein product: CASSQDRGGAWQPQHF.

This chain links TRBV29-1 with TRBJ1-1; 7 bases are a match to TRBD1. This CDR3 comprises 15 residues. The trim removed 4 bases at V and 1 base at J, leaving 9 bases unmatched. Germline CDR1 SQVTM, CDR2 ANQGSEA. This CDR3 is CSVGGTDSRNTEAFF. The CDR3 DNA reads as TGCAGCGTTGGAGGGACAGACAGCAGGAACACTGAAGCTTTCTTT.

This chain links TRBV29-1 with TRBJ2-3; 8 nucleotides align to TRBD2. Germline V gives CDR1 SQVTM, CDR2 ANQGSEA. V shed 0 bases, J shed 2 bases, and the junction held 10 bases outside the gene matches. CDR3 length: 17 amino acids. The CDR3 reads CSVEDPRGGLHTDTQYF. CDR3 sequence (DNA): TGCAGCGTTGAAGATCCCCGCGGGGGGCTCCACACAGATACGCAGTATTTT.

The chain carries TRBV29-1 and TRBJ1-2; 7 bases align to TRBD1. With 6 bases clipped from V and 1 base from J, the junction kept 5 bases outside the gene matches. Germline V CDR1 and CDR2: SQVTM, ANQGSEA. The CDR3 is made up of 13 amino acids. The DNA of the CDR3 is TGCAGCGTCTGGGGACAGATTAACTATGGCTACACCTTC. As protein: CSVWGQINYGYTF.

The table lists this clone with a few counts. The chain combines TRBV7-9 with TRBJ1-4, with 7 positions matching TRBD1. The CDR3 extends over 15 amino acids. The V and J ends lost 2 bases and 5 bases, in that order; junction bases with no gene match: 5. The V gene's germline CDR1 is SEHNR and CDR2 FQNEAQ (reference sequence). CDR3 region: CASSLLSQGNEKLFF. The CDR3 region has the DNA TGTGCCAGCAGCTTACTGTCACAGGGGAATGAAAAACTGTTTTTT.

The chain's CDR3 is CASSKGTGHNTGELFF. The CDR3 DNA is TGTGCCAGCAGTAAAGGGACAGGACATAACACCGGGGAGCTGTTTTTT. This chain uses TRBV2 with TRBJ2-2; 8 bases agree with TRBD1. Per germline, CDR1 SNHLY and CDR2 FYNNEI. The CDR3 has 16 amino acids. V was pared by 5 bases and J by 2 bases, with 7 bases of the junction left unmatched.

This clone has more than one count but fewer than ten. V gene TRBV7-2 combines with J gene TRBJ1-1; TRBD1 is a possible D gene (6 bases). V was pared by 5 bases and J by 3 bases, with 13 bases between. The germline CDR1 and CDR2 sequences are SGHTA and FQGNSA. This CDR3 region has 14 residues. CDR3 nucleotide sequence: TGTGCCAGCAGCGGCCAAACAGGGTACACTGAAGCTTTCTTT. It encodes CASSGQTGYTEAFF.

The chain employs TRBV7-9 and TRBJ2-3; D not resolved. The CDR3 is 16 amino acids. Trimming shortened V by 6 bases and J by 2 bases, and 18 bases separated the two germline ends. Germline lookup yields CDR1 SEHNR and CDR2 FQNEAQ (reference sequence). The CDR3 DNA sequence: TGTGCCAGCAGTCGAAATTCCATTTTAGACACAGATACGCAGTATTTT. Translation gives CASSRNSILDTDTQYF.

The V gene is TRBV28, the J gene TRBJ1-6; 7 nucleotides align to TRBD1. Per germline, CDR1 MDHEN and CDR2 SYDVKM. The CDR3 sequence is 13 residues long. V lost 6 bases and J lost 7; bases outside the gene matches: 3. For the CDR3, the DNA is TGTGCCAGCAGACTGGGACAGAATTCACCCCTCCACTTT. Translated: CASRLGQNSPLHF. Full variable domain (missing parts from reference TRBV28 and TRBJ1-6): DVKVTQSSRYLVKRTGEKVFLECVQDMDHENMFWYRQDPGLGLRLIYFSYDVKMKEKGDIPEGYSVSREKKERFSLILESASTNQTSMYLCASRLGQNSPLHFGNGTRLTVT.

J is TRBJ2-3 and V is TRBV30; 16 bases agree with TRBD2. Germline lookup yields CDR1 GTSNPN and CDR2 SVGIG (reference sequence). The CDR3 runs 15 residues. The CDR3 region has the DNA TGTGGTTTGAGGGGACTAGCGGGGGGGCAAGATACGCAGTATTTT. Translated, it gives CGLRGLAGGQDTQYF.

The V gene is TRBV11-3, the J gene TRBJ2-4; 7 bases are a match to TRBD2. Germline V lookup: CDR1 SGHNT, CDR2 YENEEA. CDR3 length equals 14 residues. V shed 1 base and J 3 bases; nucleotides not matched to a gene: 0. The chain's CDR3 is CASSLGGGKNIQYF. CDR3 DNA: TGTGCCAGCAGCTTAGGGGGGGGCAAAAACATTCAGTACTTC.

The chain links TRBV9 to TRBJ1-3, with D unclear. Trimming pared 1 base from V and 0 bases from J, leaving 11 bases between. The germline V gene has CDR1 SGDLS and CDR2 YYNGEE. This CDR3 spans 16 amino acids. The CDR3 loop reads CASSVSDVSSGNTIYF. CDR3 coding DNA: TGTGCCAGCAGCGTAAGCGACGTAAGCTCTGGAAACACCATATATTTT.

In nucleotides, the CDR3 is TGTGCCAGCAGCTTAGTATTCCAGGGGGAGACCCAGTACTTC. Protein product: CASSLVFQGETQYF. V and J are TRBV11-3 and TRBJ2-5; tentatively, D is TRBD1 (6 bases). The CDR3 contains 14 residues. Looked up from germline, CDR1 is SGHNT and CDR2 is YENEEA. Trimming stripped 1 base from V and 5 bases from J, with 11 bases between.

This clone was recorded only once. The rearrangement joins TRBV18 to TRBJ1-4; perhaps TRBD1 as D (6 bases). CDR3 length equals 17 residues. Germline lookup yields CDR1 KGHSH and CDR2 LQKENI. V was pared by 3 bases and J by 4 bases, with 18 bases between. CDR3 amino acids: CASSPKTGQFINEKLFF. The CDR3 bases are TGTGCCAGCTCACCCAAAACCGGACAGTTTATTAATGAAAAACTGTTTTTT.

J is TRBJ2-7 and V is TRBV9; D may be TRBD2 (6 bases). V lost 4 bases and J 6 bases, leaving 20 bases between the germline ends. CDR1 and CDR2 (germline): SGDLS, YYNGEE. This CDR3 is built from 15 residues. The CDR3 protein is CASSLTSGSEGEQYF. The CDR3 coding sequence is TGTGCCAGCAGCCTAACGAGTGGCTCGGAGGGCGAGCAGTACTTC.

CDR3 coding DNA: TGTGCCAGCAGCCCCCTAGATAACTCCTACGAGCAGTACTTC. Translation gives CASSPLDNSYEQYF. The chain joins TRBV7-9 to TRBJ2-7; D gene ambiguous. V was shortened by 5 bases and J by 0 bases, with 11 bases between the two germline ends. Germline CDR1 is SEHNR and CDR2 is FQNEAQ (reference sequence). The CDR3 runs to 14 residues.

The rearrangement joins TRBV9 to TRBJ2-2; the match to TRBD2 covers 8 bases. The V and J ends lost 4 bases and 1 base, in that order; junction bases with no gene match: 3. Germline V gene sequence: CDR1 SGDLS, CDR2 YYNGEE. The CDR3 runs 15 residues. CDR3 region: CASSSSGGNTGELFF. The CDR3 region has the DNA TGTGCCAGCAGCTCCAGCGGGGGGAACACCGGGGAGCTGTTTTTT.

The chain joins TRBV30 to TRBJ1-1, with D tentatively TRBD1 (6 bases). The germline CDR1 and CDR2 sequences are GTSNPN and SVGIG (reference sequence). The CDR3 is 11 residues long. V shed 4 bases and J shed 9 bases, with 12 bases lying between them. Here the CDR3 DNA reads TGTGCCTGGACAGAACAGGGAAAAGCTTTCTTT. Translating it yields CAWTEQGKAFF.

This chain joins TRBV15 and TRBJ2-2; 7 nucleotides match TRBD1. CDR3 length: 16 amino acids. Germline trimming cut 1 base from V and 8 bases from J; bases unmatched to any gene: 10. Looked up from germline, CDR1 is LNHNV and CDR2 is YYDKDF (reference sequence). The CDR3 region has the DNA TGTGCCACCAGCAGAGTACAGGGGTTGGCGGAAGGGGAGCTGTTTTTT. Its protein is CATSRVQGLAEGELFF.